Listed below are T cell receptor beta chains from one sample, sequenced in a study of blood T cells in healthy people across ages. TCRdb used MiXCR to reprocess the 5' RACE reads, holding one entry per CDR3 protein. The sample has some 930,000 distinct CDR3 sequences, 25% to 30% seen once; the top ten hold roughly a tenth. The sample also formed part of further work on T cells of mothers and their children.

The sequenced sample was blood. These receptors were obtained from a woman aged 40-49 years in good health. Each CDR3 is given with its conserved first and last residue. The order of the fields is V gene, clone size, J gene, D gene, CDR3 length, CDR3 DNA, CDR3 protein. A D gene is named only where the DNA matches it firmly. Rows may omit the clone size; those that give it use once, few, many or a size class.

TRBV5-5	few	TRBJ1-5	.	13	TGTGCCAGCAGCTTGGAGAGCCTCGAGCCCCAGCATTTT	CASSLESLEPQHF
TRBV27	many	TRBJ2-3	.	16	TGTGCCAGCAGTTTATCGACTCCAATTAGCACAGATACGCAGTATTTT	CASSLSTPISTDTQYF
TRBV6-6	.	TRBJ1-1	TRBD1	15	TGTGCCAGCAGTTCCCGAGGGACAGGAGGAACTGAAGCTTTCTTT	CASSSRGTGGTEAFF
TRBV7-2	few	TRBJ2-4	.	15	TGTGCCAGCAGCTTAGAGCAGGGGTCGGTAAATGAGCAGTACTTC	CASSLEQGSVNEQYF
TRBV21-1	few	TRBJ1-6	.	11	TGTGCCAGCAGCATGGGGGCACCCCTCCACTTT	CASSMGAPLHF
TRBV2	.	TRBJ2-3	.	15	TGTGCCAGCATTTTGACAGGTTCGAGCGCAGATACGCAGTATTTT	CASILTGSSADTQYF
TRBV14	.	TRBJ1-6	.	14	TGTGCCAGCAGCCAAATAAGTCCAAATTCACCCCTCCACTTT	CASSQISPNSPLHF
TRBV4-1	.	TRBJ1-2	.	15	TGCGCCAGCAGCCAAGATAGGGGAGTTGACTATGGCTACACCTTC	CASSQDRGVDYGYTF
TRBV20-1	many	TRBJ2-3	.	13	TGCAGTGCTAGGGATAACAGAAAAGATACGCAGTATTTT	CSARDNRKDTQYF
TRBV2	few	TRBJ1-1	TRBD1	14	TGTGCCAGCAAGGAGAGGACAGGGAACACTGAAGCTTTCTTT	CASKERTGNTEAFF
TRBV28	.	TRBJ2-3	.	15	TGTGCCAGCAGTTTCGAGCGCTCTAGCACAGATACGCAGTATTTT	CASSFERSSTDTQYF
TRBV18	.	TRBJ1-5	.	15	TGTGCCAGCTCATCCGGGGGGGCGAGCAATCAGCCCCAGCATTTT	CASSSGGASNQPQHF
TRBV20-1	few	TRBJ2-1	TRBD2	16	TGCAGTGCCTCCTCAGCGGGGGGCCCTTCCTACAATGAGCAGTTCTTC	CSASSAGGPSYNEQFF
TRBV5-5	.	TRBJ1-4	.	16	TGTGCCAGCAGCTTGGGCCTACAGGCAACTAATGAAAAACTGTTTTTT	CASSLGLQATNEKLFF
TRBV5-6	few	TRBJ2-1	.	12	TGTGCCAGCAGCAGGACGGAGAAGGAGCAGTTCTTC	CASSRTEKEQFF
TRBV10-3	.	TRBJ1-1	.	14	TGTGCCATCAGTAACCCGGACTCTCGCGGTGAAGCTTTCTTT	CAISNPDSRGEAFF
TRBV28	few	TRBJ2-7	TRBD2	17	TGTGCCAGCTGCTCCATGGGTGAGCGGGGGAGCTCCTACGAGCAGTACTTC	CASCSMGERGSSYEQYF
TRBV7-2	few	TRBJ2-3	TRBD2	13	TGTGCCAGCAGCTCGTTACTAGCGGGGGGGAAGTATTTT	CASSSLLAGGKYF
TRBV4-3	few	TRBJ1-5	.	17	TGCGCCAGCAGCCAAGACGTACTCCGGACTGTTAATCAGCCCCAGCATTTT	CASSQDVLRTVNQPQHF
TRBV6-1	many	TRBJ2-3	.	12	TGTGCCAGCAGGTCCGATGGGGATACGCAGTATTTT	CASRSDGDTQYF
TRBV18	few	TRBJ2-7	.	15	TGTGCCAGCTCACCACAGCAGGGCCCTGCCTACGAGCAGTACTTC	CASSPQQGPAYEQYF
TRBV4-2	.	TRBJ2-3	.	16	TGTGCCAGCAGCCCGCTAGCGTCTAGGGACACAGATACGCAGTATTTT	CASSPLASRDTDTQYF
TRBV27	many	TRBJ2-3	.	16	TGTGCCAGCAGTCCGCGCCTAGGGGCGCGGGCAGATACGCAGTATTTT	CASSPRLGARADTQYF
TRBV12-3/TRBV12-4	many	TRBJ1-5	.	14	TGTGCCAGCAGTTTCGGGGGGAGCAATCAGCCCCAGCATTTT	CASSFGGSNQPQHF
TRBV12-5	.	TRBJ2-7	TRBD1	14	TGTGCTAGTTCAGACACCGGGACAGCCTACGAGCAGTACTTC	CASSDTGTAYEQYF
TRBV7-2	few	TRBJ2-2	.	13	TGTGCCAGCAGCTTAGGGATGCCCGGGGAGCTGTTTTTT	CASSLGMPGELFF
TRBV20-1	many	TRBJ2-7	.	16	TGCAGTGCTGGCCGGGGGGCCCTAGGGACCGGCTACGAGCAGTACTTC	CSAGRGALGTGYEQYF
TRBV20-1	.	TRBJ2-4	.	15	TGCAGTGCTAGAGATCCAGGGTCTTCCAAAAACATTCAGTACTTC	CSARDPGSSKNIQYF
TRBV7-2	few	TRBJ1-1	.	14	TGTGCCAGCAGCTTCTGGGGCCTCCGGACTGAAGCTTTCTTT	CASSFWGLRTEAFF
TRBV4-1	.	TRBJ1-4	TRBD1	16	TGCGCCAGCAGCCAAGAAGGGGGCAGACGTAATGAAAAACTGTTTTTT	CASSQEGGRRNEKLFF
TRBV7-9	many	TRBJ2-7	.	14	TGTGCCAGCAGCCCCAGCATTACGGCCTACGAGCAGTACTTC	CASSPSITAYEQYF
TRBV5-1	.	TRBJ1-2	.	14	TGCGCCAGCAGCGTCCCAAGCCCCGAGTATGGCTACACCTTC	CASSVPSPEYGYTF
TRBV5-1	many	TRBJ2-7	.	14	TGCGCCAGCAGCTACAGGGGGGGGTCCTACGAGCAGTACTTC	CASSYRGGSYEQYF
TRBV6-1	.	TRBJ2-3	.	15	TGTGCCAGTGGGACAGCAACAACTAGCACAGGTACGCAGTATTTT	CASGTATTSTGTQYF
TRBV12-3/TRBV12-4	.	TRBJ2-5	.	14	TGTGCCAGCAGTTTAGAAGGGTTCGGGGAGACCCAGTACTTC	CASSLEGFGETQYF
TRBV4-1	few	TRBJ1-2	TRBD1	19	TGCGCCAGTAGGACCTTCCGGACAGGGGAAAACGGGGGCAACTATGGCTACACCTTC	CASRTFRTGENGGNYGYTF
TRBV20-1	many	TRBJ2-7	.	14	TGCAGTGTCCTCCGGGACGCCGCCTCCTACGAGCAGTACTTC	CSVLRDAASYEQYF
TRBV9	many	TRBJ2-3	.	17	TGTGCCAGCAGCTTACTAGGTTACAGGGAGAAAGGAGATACGCAGTATTTT	CASSLLGYREKGDTQYF
TRBV20-1	few	TRBJ1-1	.	11	TGCAGTGCTAGGGGCCCCACTGAAGCTTTCTTT	CSARGPTEAFF
TRBV7-2	.	TRBJ2-5	TRBD2	13	TGTGCCAGCAGCTTACTACTAGCGGAGACCCAGTACTTC	CASSLLLAETQYF
TRBV6-1	.	TRBJ2-7	TRBD2	15	TGTGCCAGCAGGCCAGCGGGGGGCCCCTCCTACGAGCAGTACTTC	CASRPAGGPSYEQYF
TRBV12-5	many	TRBJ2-5	.	16	TGTGCTAGTGGTTCCCCCCGGACAGGGAGGGAAGAGACCCAGTACTTC	CASGSPRTGREETQYF
TRBV20-1	once	TRBJ2-1	.	14	TGCAGTGCTAGAGGGGGGGGGCTCTACAATGAGCAGTTCTTC	CSARGGGLYNEQFF
TRBV27	.	TRBJ1-4	.	13	TGTGCCAGCTCACAGGAACGTAATGAAAAACTGTTTTTT	CASSQERNEKLFF
TRBV30	.	TRBJ1-4	.	13	TGTGCCTGGAGTTCTGTGGAAGGGGAAAAACTGTTTTTT	CAWSSVEGEKLFF
TRBV15	many	TRBJ2-7	.	12	TGTGCCACCAGCAGACAGGGCTACGAGCAGTACTTC	CATSRQGYEQYF
TRBV11-2	few	TRBJ2-1	TRBD2	17	TGTGCCAGCAGCGCTAGCCGGGCTAGCGGGGGCCAGGGTGAGCAGTTCTTC	CASSASRASGGQGEQFF
TRBV6-5	many	TRBJ2-3	TRBD2	16	TGTGCCAGCAGTTACTTTAGCGGGGGAGTCCAAGATACGCAGTATTTT	CASSYFSGGVQDTQYF
TRBV7-8	.	TRBJ1-1	TRBD1	16	TGTGCCAGCAGATCACCTTTCACAGGGGAAGGGTCTGAAGCTTTCTTT	CASRSPFTGEGSEAFF
TRBV7-3	few	TRBJ2-5	.	14	TGTGCCAGCAGCTCGACAGGCCCGCAAGAGACCCAGTACTTC	CASSSTGPQETQYF
TRBV28	many	TRBJ2-7	TRBD1	14	TGTGCCAGCAGTTTCGGGGACAGGGATTACGAGCAGTACTTC	CASSFGDRDYEQYF